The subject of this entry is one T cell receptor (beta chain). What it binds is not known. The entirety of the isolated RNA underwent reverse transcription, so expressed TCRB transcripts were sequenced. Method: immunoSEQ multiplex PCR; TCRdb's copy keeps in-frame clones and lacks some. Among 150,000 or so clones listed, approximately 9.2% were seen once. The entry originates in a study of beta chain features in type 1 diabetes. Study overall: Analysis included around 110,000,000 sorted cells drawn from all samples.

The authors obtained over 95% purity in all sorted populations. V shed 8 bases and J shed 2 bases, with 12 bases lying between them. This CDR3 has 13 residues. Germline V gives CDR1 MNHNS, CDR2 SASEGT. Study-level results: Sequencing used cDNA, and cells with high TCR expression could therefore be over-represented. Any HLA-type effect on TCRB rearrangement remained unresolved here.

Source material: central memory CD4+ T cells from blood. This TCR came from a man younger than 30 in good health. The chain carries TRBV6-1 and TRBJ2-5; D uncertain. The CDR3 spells CASRHGLQETQYF. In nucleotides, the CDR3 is TGTGCCAGCCGTCATGGGCTACAAGAGACCCAGTACTTC.